This T cell receptor (beta chain) came from a study of blood T cell repertoires in COVID-19. Study as a whole: Researchers got acute and convalescent COVID-19 samples from the United States, Italy and Spain. The analysed material was cDNA or gDNA that came from T cells, B-cell-depleted T cells, or PBMCs.

The length of the CDR3 is 16 residues. J gave up 5 bases and V 1 base, and 9 bases lay outside the gene matches. Germline assignment: CDR1 SGHTA and CDR2 FQGNSA. TCRdb's table, derived via immunoSEQ multiplex PCR, lists solely in-frame clones and lacks some. The sample shows around 240,000 clones, roughly 85% of them seen only once. This receptor was taken from a man in his forties with acute or convalescent COVID-19. The rearrangement links TRBV7-2 to TRBJ2-7; 9 positions match TRBD1. Material for sequencing was peripheral blood. The CDR3 DNA reads TGTGCCAGCAGCTTAGGGGACAGGGTGGGGGGAAACGAGCAGTACTTC. Amino acids: CASSLGDRVGGNEQYF.